The 6 T cell receptor beta chains reported below all come from one sample, sequenced in a study of cytomegalovirus exposure and HLA in healthy donors. The PCR used 60 Vbeta and 13 Jbeta primers. Assay used: immunoSEQ multiplex PCR; TCRdb lists only in-frame clones, some missing. The table shows hundreds of thousands of clones, with 65% to 85% occurring only once. Sample: PBMCs. The receptors stem from a boy between 2 and 10 years old in good health and CMV-seronegative.

The chain uses TRBV30 and TRBJ1-1; 9 nucleotides agree with TRBD1. The CDR3 runs to 15 residues. Germline lookup yields CDR1 GTSNPN and CDR2 SVGIG (reference sequence). The V gene end was trimmed by 3 bases and the J gene end by 3 bases; junction bases not matched to a gene: 8. CDR3 in amino acids: CAWRDYRGRYTEAFF. CDR3 DNA: TGTGCCTGGAGGGATTACAGGGGGCGATACACTGAAGCTTTCTTT.

The rearrangement uses TRBV18 and TRBJ2-5; D possibly corresponds to TRBD1 (6 bases). The J call is doubtful: the DNA matches TRBJ2-7 better. CDR1 KGHSH and CDR2 LQKENI come from the germline V gene. The CDR3 extends over 16 amino acids. The CDR3 protein is CASSPTGLASPYEQYF. The CDR3 DNA reads TGTGCCAGCTCACCCACAGGGCTCGCGAGTCCCTACGAGCAGTACTTC.

The rearrangement joins TRBV27 to TRBJ2-5, with 8 bases that match TRBD2. The ends lost 2 bases at V and 5 bases at J; junction bases unmatched: 4. The CDR3 length is 14 residues. The germline CDR1 and CDR2 sequences are MNHEY and SMNVEV (reference sequence). The CDR3 loop reads CASSLARGGETQYF. In DNA, the CDR3 is TGTGCCAGCAGTTTAGCCCGGGGGGGTGAGACCCAGTACTTC.

This clone has only a few counts. CDR3 DNA sequence: TGCGCCAGCAGCCAAAGACAGGGGGCGGGTGAAAAACTGTTTTTT. Its protein product is CASSQRQGAGEKLFF. The chain joins TRBV4-1 to TRBJ1-4, with 10 bases lining up with TRBD1. The V gene end was trimmed by 2 bases and the J gene end by 7 bases; junction bases not matched to a gene: 4. CDR1 and CDR2 (germline): MGHRA, YSYEKL. The CDR3 runs to 15 residues.

This chain connects TRBV19 to TRBJ2-3, with TRBD1 identical over 8 bases. V gave up 6 bases and J gave up 4 bases; unmatched junction bases: 3. Looked up from germline, CDR1 is LNHDA and CDR2 is SQIVND (reference sequence). The CDR3 spans 13 residues. In DNA, the CDR3 is TGTGCCAGTAGCGGACAGGGCGCAGATACGCAGTATTTT. Translation gives CASSGQGADTQYF.

This clone was seen only a few times. The chain combines TRBV6-6 with TRBJ1-1; TRBD1 matches 8 bases. CDR3 length: 15 residues. V was pared by 6 bases and J by 2 bases, with 8 bases of the junction left unmatched. The V gene's germline CDR1 is MNHNY and CDR2 SVGAGI (reference sequence). DNA of the CDR3: TGTGCCAGCAGACGCGACAGGGGCTTTAACACTGAAGCTTTCTTT. It codes for CASRRDRGFNTEAFF.